The 18 T cell receptor beta chains given below trace back to one sample, sequenced in a study of blood T cells in healthy people across ages. Next came a second PCR, run for 7 to 11 cycles, which used a sample-barcoded 5' primer along with a J-beta primer mix. TCRdb re-derived calls from the 5' RACE reads in MiXCR, one entry per CDR3 protein. The sample has 730,000 or so distinct CDR3 sequences, around two fifths seen once. Sample: blood. The receptor source for this set is an older man in good health.

This clonotype was observed a handful of times. The gene calls are TRBV7-2 and TRBJ1-6, with 12 positions matching TRBD1. CDR1 SGHTA and CDR2 FQGNSA come from the germline V gene. The CDR3 is made up of 17 amino acids. V lost 1 base, J lost 7 bases, and 5 bases stayed unmatched. CDR3 sequence reads: CASSLGGQGAQNSPLHF. As DNA, the CDR3 is TGTGCCAGCAGCTTAGGGGGACAGGGGGCACAAAATTCACCCCTCCACTTT.

In its sample, this clonotype was seen a few times. The chain joins TRBV6-2 or TRBV6-3 to TRBJ2-5, with D uncertain. The germline CDR1 and CDR2 sequences are MNHEY and SVGEGT. This CDR3 is 12 amino acids long. V dropped 2 bases and J dropped 3 bases, with 4 bases sitting between them. This chain's CDR3 is CASSYTKETQYF. As DNA, the CDR3 is TGTGCCAGCAGTTACACAAAAGAGACCCAGTACTTC.

This chain connects TRBV24-1 to TRBJ2-5, with TRBD2 matching 16 bases. This CDR3 has 18 residues. The V and J ends lost 3 bases and 11 bases, in that order; junction bases with no gene match: 14. The germline V gene encodes CDR1 KGHDR and CDR2 SFDVKD. Written as DNA, the CDR3 is TGTGCCACCAGTGATACAGGGACTAGCGGGAGGGCTGGCAATGAGCAGTACTTC. Translation: CATSDTGTSGRAGNEQYF.

The rearrangement uses TRBV28 and TRBJ2-4; D may be TRBD1 (6 bases). V lost 6 bases, J lost 5 bases, and 14 bases lay in between. The V gene's germline CDR1 is MDHEN and CDR2 SYDVKM. This CDR3 has 14 residues. CDR3 protein: CASRPGTPQNIQYF. For the CDR3, the DNA is TGTGCCAGCAGGCCTGGGACACCTCAAAACATTCAGTACTTC. Combining the CDR3 with reference TRBV28 and TRBJ2-4 gives the whole variable domain DVKVTQSSRYLVKRTGEKVFLECVQDMDHENMFWYRQDPGLGLRLIYFSYDVKMKEKGDIPEGYSVSREKKERFSLILESASTNQTSMYLCASRPGTPQNIQYFGAGTRLSVL.

This clonotype was detected once. The chain recombines TRBV6-6 with TRBJ2-3; either TRBD1 or TRBD2 may supply D (5 bases each). This CDR3 is built from 13 residues. The germline CDR1 and CDR2 sequences are MNHNY and SVGAGI (reference sequence). V lost 7 bases and J 7 bases, leaving 15 bases between the germline ends. CDR3 nucleotides: TGTGCCAGCAATACCGGGGCAATTTATACGCAGTATTTT. This sequence encodes CASNTGAIYTQYF.

This clonotype occurred once. The rearrangement uses TRBV21-1 and TRBJ2-7; TRBD1 reflects the table's D call only, with no check against the DNA. TRBV21-1 is labeled a pseudogene. The CDR3 consists of 15 residues. CDR3 protein: CASSKGRDTSYEQYF. For the CDR3, the DNA is TGTGCCAGCAGCAAGGGCCGGGACACTTCCTACGAGCAGTACTTC.

V gene TRBV6-1 combines with J gene TRBJ1-1, with D perhaps TRBD1 (5 bases). The V and J ends lost 8 bases and 4 bases respectively, with 14 bases between them. The CDR3 runs to 13 residues. Germline loops: CDR1 MNHNS, CDR2 SASEGT. The chain's CDR3 is CASLWGAGTEAFF. CDR3 DNA: TGTGCCAGCCTTTGGGGCGCGGGCACTGAAGCTTTCTTT.

This sequence joins TRBV29-1 and TRBJ2-7; TRBD1 is a possible D gene (6 bases). Per germline, CDR1 SQVTM and CDR2 ANQGSEA. V lost 7 bases to trimming and J lost 3 bases, with 16 bases between them. The CDR3 has 13 amino acids. The CDR3 loop reads CSAAPTGSYEQYF. Written as DNA, the CDR3 is TGCAGCGCCGCCCCGACAGGAAGCTACGAGCAGTACTTC.

The chain links TRBV4-3 to TRBJ2-1; the D is unclear. Trimming removed 2 bases from V and 0 bases from J, with 8 bases in between. From germline, CDR1 is LGHNA and CDR2 YSLEER. This CDR3 contains 15 residues. The CDR3 bases are TGCGCCAGCAGCCAATCAGCGATCTCCTACAATGAGCAGTTCTTC. Translation gives CASSQSAISYNEQFF.

This clonotype is a singleton in its sample. The chain carries TRBV7-2 and TRBJ2-7; 7 positions match TRBD2. Germline V gives CDR1 SGHTA, CDR2 FQGNSA. The CDR3 is 13 residues long. V lost 3 bases, J lost 7 bases, and 6 bases stayed unmatched. Here the CDR3 reads CASSFWGGNEQYF. The CDR3 nucleotides read TGTGCCAGCAGCTTTTGGGGGGGGAATGAGCAGTACTTC. The full variable domain, in which reference TRBV7-2 and TRBJ2-7 provide the parts outside the CDR3, is GAGVSQSPSNKVTEKGKDVELRCDPISGHTALYWYRQSLGQGLEFLIYFQGNSAPDKSGLPSDRFSAERTGGSVSTLTIQRTQQEDSAVYLCASSFWGGNEQYFGPGTRLTVT.

The chain joins TRBV13 to TRBJ2-3, with 13 nucleotides matching TRBD2. There are 14 residues in the CDR3. Germline values: CDR1 PRHDT, CDR2 FYEKMQ (reference sequence). Trimming cost V 3 bases and J 9 bases; bases outside gene matches: 3. The chain's CDR3 is CASSLQGLAGTQYF. Written as DNA, the CDR3 is TGTGCCAGCAGCTTGCAGGGACTAGCGGGAACGCAGTATTTT.

J is TRBJ2-7 and V is TRBV5-4, with 10 bases that match TRBD1. The CDR3 extends over 15 amino acids. From germline, CDR1 is SGHNT and CDR2 YYREEE (reference sequence). V trimming: 0 bases; J trimming: 7 bases; junction bases outside the gene matches: 7. The CDR3 here is CASSLVRDRGEEQYF. The CDR3 nucleotides read TGTGCCAGCAGCTTGGTCCGGGACAGGGGAGAAGAGCAGTACTTC.

The chain recombines TRBV4-2 with TRBJ2-3, with D maybe TRBD1 (6 bases). V lost 0 bases, J lost 3 bases, and 10 bases lay in between. This CDR3 region has 15 residues. CDR1 and CDR2 from the germline V gene are LGHNA and YNFKEQ. DNA of the CDR3: TGTGCCAGCAGCCAAGAATTGAGGGGGACAGATACGCAGTATTTT. Its translation is CASSQELRGTDTQYF.

The table lists this clonotype with many counts. J is TRBJ2-7 and V is TRBV14, with D unresolved. The ends were cut back, 1 base at V and 3 bases at J, with 13 bases in the middle. Germline V gene data show CDR1 as SGHDN and CDR2 as FVKESK. The CDR3 spans 15 residues. Here the CDR3 DNA reads TGTGCCAGCAGCCAAGTATGGACCTCCGGCTACGAGCAGTACTTC. It translates to CASSQVWTSGYEQYF. Full variable domain (remainder filled in from reference TRBV14 and TRBJ2-7): EAGVTQFPSHSVIEKGQTVTLRCDPISGHDNLYWYRRVMGKEIKFLLHFVKESKQDESGMPNNRFLAERTGGTYSTLKVQPAELEDSGVYFCASSQVWTSGYEQYFGPGTRLTVT.

This clonotype has just a few counts. The chain joins TRBV7-6 to TRBJ2-1, with D hard to call. The CDR3 spans 17 residues. Trimming removed 1 base at V and 0 bases at J, with 13 bases between. The germline V gene encodes CDR1 SGHVS and CDR2 FNYEAQ. The CDR3: CASSLVLGQSSYNEQFF. CDR3 nucleotides: TGTGCCAGCAGCTTAGTCTTAGGTCAGAGCTCCTACAATGAGCAGTTCTTC.

The chain recombines TRBV30 with TRBJ1-2; TRBD1 agrees at 10 bases. Germline V gives CDR1 GTSNPN, CDR2 SVGIG (reference sequence). The CDR3 extends over 14 amino acids. The V and J ends lost 4 bases and 3 bases, in that order; junction bases with no gene match: 5. For the CDR3, the DNA is TGTGCCTGGACCCCGGGACAGGGGTACTATGGCTACACCTTC. It codes for CAWTPGQGYYGYTF.

In this sample, this clonotype turned up a few times. The chain joins TRBV20-1 to TRBJ2-5, with D perhaps TRBD1 or TRBD2 (5 bases each). CDR1 and CDR2 from the germline V gene are DFQATT and SNEGSKA (reference sequence). Trimming removed 3 bases at V and 5 bases at J, with 16 bases between. There are 14 residues in the CDR3. The CDR3, as DNA: TGCAGTGCTAGTATTGTAATGGGGGAGGAGACCCAGTACTTC. Amino acid sequence: CSASIVMGEETQYF.

Comment on this clonotype: One junction end disagrees with the germline gene, perhaps due to a read error. J is TRBJ2-7 and V is TRBV4-3, with 9 bases identical to TRBD1. Germline V gene sequence: CDR1 LGHNA, CDR2 YSLEER. The CDR3 has 16 residues. CDR3 nucleotide sequence: TGCGCCAGCATCCAAGAGGGGGGACAGGGATTGCACGAGCAGTACTTC. As protein: CASIQEGGQGLHEQYF.